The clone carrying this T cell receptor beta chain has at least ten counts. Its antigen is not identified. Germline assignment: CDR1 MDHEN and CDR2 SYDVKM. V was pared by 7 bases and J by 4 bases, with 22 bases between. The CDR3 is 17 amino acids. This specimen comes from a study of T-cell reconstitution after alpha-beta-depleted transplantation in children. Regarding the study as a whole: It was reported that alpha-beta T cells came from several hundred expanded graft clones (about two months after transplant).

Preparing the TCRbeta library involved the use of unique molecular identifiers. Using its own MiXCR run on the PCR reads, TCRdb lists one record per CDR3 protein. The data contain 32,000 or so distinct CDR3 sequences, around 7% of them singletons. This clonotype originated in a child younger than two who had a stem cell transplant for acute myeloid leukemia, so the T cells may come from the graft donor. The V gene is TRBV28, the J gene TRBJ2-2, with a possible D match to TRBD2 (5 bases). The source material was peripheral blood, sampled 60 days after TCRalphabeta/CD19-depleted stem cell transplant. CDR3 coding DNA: TGTGCCAGCACCTCCGGAGGCGCCCCGGCGGGCACCGGGGAGCTGTTTTTT. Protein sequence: CASTSGGAPAGTGELFF.